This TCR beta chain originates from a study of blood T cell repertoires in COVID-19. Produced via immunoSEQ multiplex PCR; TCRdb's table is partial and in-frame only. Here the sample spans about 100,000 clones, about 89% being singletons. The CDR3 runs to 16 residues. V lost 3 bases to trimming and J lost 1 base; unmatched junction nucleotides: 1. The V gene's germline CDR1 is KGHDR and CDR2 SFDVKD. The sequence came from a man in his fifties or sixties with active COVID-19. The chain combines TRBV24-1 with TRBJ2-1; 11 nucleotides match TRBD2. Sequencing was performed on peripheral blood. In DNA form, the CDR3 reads TGTGCCACCAGTGATCCTAGCGGGAGGTCCTACAATGAGCAGTTCTTC. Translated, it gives CATSDPSGRSYNEQFF.